This is a list of T cell receptor beta chains from one sample in a study of blood T cell repertoires in COVID-19. Generated by immunoSEQ multiplex PCR, the TCRdb table keeps only in-frame clones and is missing some. The sample records fewer than 350,000 clones, 85% being singletons. Sample: peripheral blood. The receptors here all came from a woman aged 45-59 years with active or convalescent COVID-19. CDR3s leave out the opening cysteine and the closing phenylalanine or tryptophan.

J: TRBJ2-1; V: TRBV29-1; CDR3: SVDHQFGEQF
J: TRBJ2-5; V: TRBV27; CDR3: ASSLSITGRETQY
J: TRBJ2-3; V: TRBV6-6; CDR3: ASSLGHPSTDTQY
J: TRBJ2-7; V: TRBV5-4; CDR3: ASCSRREGAGYEQY
J: TRBJ1-2; V: TRBV12-3/TRBV12-4; CDR3: ASSLGAGSPI
J: TRBJ1-4; V: TRBV2; CDR3: ASSGRDSATNEKLF
J: TRBJ2-3; V: TRBV5-6; CDR3: ASTNGQGEQY
J: TRBJ1-6; V: TRBV6-5; CDR3: ATSGTYNSPLH
J: TRBJ2-1; V: TRBV29-1; CDR3: SVEGVGGGYNEQF
J: TRBJ2-3; V: TRBV28; CDR3: ASSLSGGGSNTQY
J: TRBJ1-4; V: TRBV15; CDR3: ATSRSGTEVGEKLF
J: TRBJ1-6; V: TRBV5-1; CDR3: ASSATGTGESSYNSPLH
J: TRBJ2-2; V: TRBV4-2; CDR3: ASSQDRNRANTGELF
J: TRBJ2-3; V: TRBV25-1; CDR3: ASSNERSGGTDTQY
J: TRBJ1-1; V: TRBV4-2; CDR3: ASSQEVGGQLYTEAF
J: TRBJ1-3; V: TRBV6-5; CDR3: ASRVTADSGNTIY
J: TRBJ2-2; V: TRBV11-2; CDR3: ASSFQGAGGELF
J: TRBJ1-6; V: TRBV5-4; CDR3: ASSSLGSRGFGNSPLH
J: TRBJ2-2; V: TRBV7-2; CDR3: ASSPSLGNTGELF
J: TRBJ2-2; V: TRBV3-1/TRBV3-2; CDR3: ASSLQAAGELF
J: TRBJ2-7; V: TRBV2; CDR3: ASCPLAPSYEQY
J: TRBJ2-3; V: TRBV24-1; CDR3: ATSDINTDTQY
J: TRBJ1-2; V: TRBV5-1; CDR3: ASSLGSGERVAYGYT
J: TRBJ1-6; V: TRBV3-1/TRBV3-2; CDR3: ASSQSSTLPLH
J: TRBJ1-2; V: TRBV5-1; CDR3: ASSLGVGVDYGYT
J: TRBJ1-6; V: TRBV6-5; CDR3: ASSSQGTSPLH
J: TRBJ1-5; V: TRBV7-2; CDR3: ASSYSQDRNQPQH
J: TRBJ1-3; V: TRBV4-1; CDR3: ASSHGTRDGNTIY
J: TRBJ1-4; V: TRBV7-9; CDR3: ASSEGQGSEKLF
J: TRBJ2-4; V: TRBV9; CDR3: ASSPGLAGSKNIQY
J: TRBJ2-5; V: TRBV7-8; CDR3: ASSLAGGPPETQY
J: TRBJ1-1; V: TRBV15; CDR3: ATSRELIANTEAF
J: TRBJ2-3; V: TRBV5-1; CDR3: ASSLIVGDTQY
J: TRBJ2-1; V: TRBV3-1/TRBV3-2; CDR3: ASSQPGALASKQF
J: TRBJ1-5; V: TRBV2; CDR3: ASSVVDRGEQPQH
J: TRBJ2-7; V: TRBV6-1; CDR3: ASSELSGSSGEQY
J: TRBJ1-1; V: TRBV19; CDR3: ASSSPGQGHTEAF
J: TRBJ1-3; V: TRBV7-2; CDR3: ASSSSSYFNTIY
J: TRBJ2-3; V: TRBV24-1; CDR3: ATSDFSLAGYTDTQY
J: TRBJ1-5; V: TRBV4-1; CDR3: ASSQWRQSGQPQH
J: TRBJ2-7; V: TRBV7-9; CDR3: ASSPGLAGNEQY
J: TRBJ2-3; V: TRBV19; CDR3: ASSIRVSGRATDTQY
J: TRBJ2-3; V: TRBV14; CDR3: ASSQEVLHTQY
J: TRBJ1-2; V: TRBV28; CDR3: ATSGTGVSGYT
J: TRBJ2-1; V: TRBV6-4; CDR3: ASSSHGGNEQF
J: TRBJ2-6; V: TRBV4-2; CDR3: ASSPGVGANVLT
J: TRBJ2-1; V: TRBV5-5; CDR3: ASSSRTSGRGSYNEQF
J: TRBJ2-7; V: TRBV28; CDR3: ASSLRTGSDEQY
J: TRBJ1-6; V: TRBV2; CDR3: ASSVTGSNSPLH
J: TRBJ2-5; V: TRBV7-7; CDR3: ASSPIRTGQETQY